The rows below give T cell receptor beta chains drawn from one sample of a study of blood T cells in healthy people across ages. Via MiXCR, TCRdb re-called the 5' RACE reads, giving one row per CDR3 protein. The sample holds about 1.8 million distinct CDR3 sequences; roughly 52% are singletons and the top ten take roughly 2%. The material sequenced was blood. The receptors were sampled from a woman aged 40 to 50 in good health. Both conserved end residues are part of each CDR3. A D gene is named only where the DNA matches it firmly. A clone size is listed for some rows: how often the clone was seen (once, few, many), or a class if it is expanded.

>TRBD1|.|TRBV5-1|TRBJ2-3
TGCGCCAGCAGCTCGCCGGGACAGGGGGTCGTGGGGGCGCAGTATTTT
CASSSPGQGVVGAQYF
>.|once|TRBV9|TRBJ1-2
TGTGCCAGCAGCAATGGACAGACAAGGAACTATGGCTACACCTTC
CASSNGQTRNYGYTF
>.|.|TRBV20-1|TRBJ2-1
TGCAGTGCTAGAGAGCCGCGGCCCATCTACGAGCAGTTCTTC
CSAREPRPIYEQFF
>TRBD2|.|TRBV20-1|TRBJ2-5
TGCAGTGCTAGGGACCGGGACTATGCCTACAATGAGCAGTACTTC
CSARDRDYAYNEQYF
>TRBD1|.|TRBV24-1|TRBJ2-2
TGTGCCACCAAGAAAGGGACAGACAACACCGGGGAGCTGTTTTTT
CATKKGTDNTGELFF
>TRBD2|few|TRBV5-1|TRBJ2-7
TGCGCCAGCAGCTTGGGACTAGCGGAACTATACGAGCAGTACTTC
CASSLGLAELYEQYF
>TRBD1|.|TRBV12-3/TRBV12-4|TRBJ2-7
TGTGCCAGCAGTTGGACAGGGGAGGGCGAGCAGTACTTC
CASSWTGEGEQYF
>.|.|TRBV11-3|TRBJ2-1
TGTGCCAGCAGCTTGACACCCTCCTACAATGAGCAGTTCTTC
CASSLTPSYNEQFF
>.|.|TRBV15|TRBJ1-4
TGTGCCACCAGCACCGGACCGGGCAATGAAAAACTGTTTTTT
CATSTGPGNEKLFF
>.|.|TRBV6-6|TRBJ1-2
TGTGCCAGCACCATAGACCCGCTCTATGGCTACACCTTC
CASTIDPLYGYTF
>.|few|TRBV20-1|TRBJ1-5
TGCAGTGCTAGAGGAGTCACCCTTAGCAATCAGCCCCAGCATTTT
CSARGVTLSNQPQHF
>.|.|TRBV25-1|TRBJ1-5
TGTGCCAGCATGCCCTCAGGGTCGGGTCAGCCCCAGCATTTT
CASMPSGSGQPQHF
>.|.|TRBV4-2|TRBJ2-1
TGTGCCAGCAGCCAAGATAGTAGTGAGCAGTTCTTC
CASSQDSSEQFF
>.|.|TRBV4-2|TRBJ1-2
TGTGCCAGCAGCCAAGGTATCCTAAACTATGGCTACACCTTC
CASSQGILNYGYTF
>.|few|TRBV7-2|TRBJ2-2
TGTGCCAGCAGCTTAACCCGGGAGCTGTTTTTT
CASSLTRELFF
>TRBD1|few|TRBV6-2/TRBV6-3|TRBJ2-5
TGTGCCAGCAGTACCCAGGGACAGTCTACGAAGGAGACCCAGTACTTC
CASSTQGQSTKETQYF
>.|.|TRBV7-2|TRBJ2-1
TGTGCCAGCAGTCCCGGGACCTGCAATGAGCAGTTCTTC
CASSPGTCNEQFF
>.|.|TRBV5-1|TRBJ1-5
TGCGCCAGCAGCAGGATGGGGCATCAGCCCCAGCATTTT
CASSRMGHQPQHF
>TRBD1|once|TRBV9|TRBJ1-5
TGTGCCAGCAGCCCAGGGGACAGGGGCGATCAGCCCCAGCATTTT
CASSPGDRGDQPQHF
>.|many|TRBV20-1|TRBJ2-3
TGCAGTGCCGCAGGGACTGCTAGCACAGATACGCAGTATTTT
CSAAGTASTDTQYF
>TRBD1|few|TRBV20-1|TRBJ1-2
TGCAGTGCTAGAGTCCTCGGACAGGGATACAACTATGGCTACACCTTC
CSARVLGQGYNYGYTF
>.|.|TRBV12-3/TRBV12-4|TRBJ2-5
TGTGCCAGCAGTCCCCGACGACAGGCCCCCCAAGAGACCCAGTACTTC
CASSPRRQAPQETQYF
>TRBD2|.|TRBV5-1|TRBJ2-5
TGCGCCAGCAGCTATTCGCAACTAGCGGGGGGTTTGCAAGAGACCCAGTACTTC
CASSYSQLAGGLQETQYF
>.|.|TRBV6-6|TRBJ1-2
TGTGCCAGCAGTTCCCCCGGGGGGGGCCTCGGGTACACCTTC
CASSSPGGGLGYTF
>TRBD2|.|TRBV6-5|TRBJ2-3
TGTGCCAGCAGTTACTCGTTTGCGGGGGGCACAGATACGCAGTATTTT
CASSYSFAGGTDTQYF
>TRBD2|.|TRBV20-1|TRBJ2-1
TGCAGTGCTAGTGGGCGGGGGAATTTTCCCCATGAGCAGTTCTTC
CSASGRGNFPHEQFF
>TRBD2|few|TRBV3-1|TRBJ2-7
TGTGCCAGCAGCCAAGTGAGCGGGGGTCCCTACGAGCAGTACTTC
CASSQVSGGPYEQYF
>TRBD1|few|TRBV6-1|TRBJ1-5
TGTGCCAGCAGTGAAGACAGGGGGCGGAATCAGCCCCAGCATTTT
CASSEDRGRNQPQHF
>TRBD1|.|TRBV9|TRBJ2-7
TGTGCCAGCAGCGTAGGGGGACAGGGCGGTTACAATGAGCAGTACTTC
CASSVGGQGGYNEQYF
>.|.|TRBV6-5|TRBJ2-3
TGTGCCAGCAGTTACTCGGCAGAAACAGATACGCAGTATTTT
CASSYSAETDTQYF
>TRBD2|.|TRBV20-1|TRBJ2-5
TGCAGTGCCGAGCCGATAAGCGGGGAAAATCAAGAGACCCAGTACTTC
CSAEPISGENQETQYF
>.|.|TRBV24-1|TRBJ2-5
TGTGCCACCAGTGTTGGTTGGGAGACCCAGTACTTC
CATSVGWETQYF